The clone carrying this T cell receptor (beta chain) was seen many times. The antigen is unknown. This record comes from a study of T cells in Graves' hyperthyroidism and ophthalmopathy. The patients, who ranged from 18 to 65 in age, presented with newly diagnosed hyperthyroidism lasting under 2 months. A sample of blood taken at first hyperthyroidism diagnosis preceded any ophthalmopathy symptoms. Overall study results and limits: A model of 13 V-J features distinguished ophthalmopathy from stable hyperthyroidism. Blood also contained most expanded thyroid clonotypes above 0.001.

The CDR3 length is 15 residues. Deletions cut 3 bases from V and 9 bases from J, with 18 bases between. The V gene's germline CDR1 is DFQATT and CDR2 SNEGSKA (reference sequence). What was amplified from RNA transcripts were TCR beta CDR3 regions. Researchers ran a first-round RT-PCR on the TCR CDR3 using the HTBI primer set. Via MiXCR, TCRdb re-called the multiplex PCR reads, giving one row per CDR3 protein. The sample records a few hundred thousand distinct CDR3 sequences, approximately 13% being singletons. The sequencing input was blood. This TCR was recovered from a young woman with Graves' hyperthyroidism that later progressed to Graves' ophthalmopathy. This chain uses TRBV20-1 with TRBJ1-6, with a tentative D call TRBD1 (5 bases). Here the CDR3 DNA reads TGCAGTGCTAGGCCCGGTGGGGGAGCAGGTTCACCCCTCCACTTT. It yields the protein CSARPGGGAGSPLHF.